The clone carrying this T cell receptor (beta chain) was observed at least ten times. The junction does not match germline at one end; this may be a read error. The sample comes from a study of T cells in Graves' hyperthyroidism and ophthalmopathy. Germline V gives CDR1 SGHRS, CDR2 YFSETQ. This CDR3 region has 13 residues. Amplified TCR beta CDR3 regions came from RNA transcripts. The TCR CDR3 was amplified in a first-round RT-PCR using the HTBI primer set. In TCRdb, the multiplex PCR reads were re-called with MiXCR into one record per CDR3 protein. The sample holds 640,000 or so distinct CDR3 sequences, 11% to 15% seen once.

The TCR comes from a woman aged 18-29 years with Graves' ophthalmopathy. What was sequenced was blood. The rearrangement links TRBV5-1 to TRBJ1-1, with D perhaps TRBD1 (6 bases). The CDR3 DNA reads as TGCGCCAGCAGCTACGAGACAGGCACTGGAGCTTTCTTT. Protein sequence: CASSYETGTGAFF.